This T cell receptor (beta chain) was documented in a study of CD8 T cells in Susac syndrome. Germline V gives CDR1 SEHNR, CDR2 FQNEAQ (reference sequence). V was shortened by 6 bases and J by 7 bases, with 18 bases between the two germline ends. This CDR3 region has 14 residues. Random hexamers primed reverse transcription of about 0.5 to 1 ug RNA. The TCR beta CDR3 was amplified by immunoSEQ multiplex PCR across 54 Vbeta, 13 Jbeta. TCRdb passed the immunoSEQ multiplex PCR reads through MiXCR, listing each CDR3 protein once. The data show around 300,000 distinct CDR3 sequences, around 89% seen once. This chain connects TRBV7-9 to TRBJ1-1; D possibly corresponds to TRBD1 (5 bases). Material for sequencing was CD8+ T cells from PBMCs. This TCR was sampled from a human donor with multiple sclerosis. CDR3 region: CASRSIPSGDEAFF. CDR3 in DNA: TGTGCCAGCAGATCAATACCCTCGGGGGATGAAGCTTTCTTT.